This is a list of T cell receptor beta chains from one sample in a study of CD8+ T cells in alopecia areata. Profiling relied on immunoSEQ multiplex PCR, and the TCRdb table lists in-frame clones only, not all of them. In the table there are tens of thousands of clones, just over 70% of which are singletons. This specimen consisted of CD8+ T cells sorted from blood, obtained at week 44, from a patient treated with tofacitinib. These receptor sequences come from a human donor with alopecia areata. The CDR3 runs from the conserved cysteine through the conserved F or W. The D gene is left open where the match is weak. Clone size is stated in some rows and not others, as once, few, many or a class when expanded.

j_gene,v_gene,abundance,len,d_gene,CDR3aa,CDR3nt
TRBJ2-5,TRBV29-1,-,15,-,CSGRVGGKYQETQYF,TGCAGCGGGAGGGTAGGGGGAAAGTACCAAGAGACCCAGTACTTC
TRBJ2-6,TRBV5-6,-,17,-,CASSSDSGLSGANVLTF,TGTGCCAGCAGCTCGGATAGTGGCCTCTCTGGGGCCAACGTCCTGACTTTC
TRBJ1-1,TRBV28,-,13,-,CASTNGGGREAFF,TGTGCCAGCACGAACGGGGGCGGGCGTGAAGCTTTCTTT
TRBJ1-2,TRBV19,few,12,-,CASSTAYYGYTF,TGTGCCAGTAGTACAGCGTACTATGGCTACACCTTC
TRBJ1-5,TRBV15,few,15,-,CATSTHDRINQPQHF,TGTGCCACCAGCACCCACGACAGAATCAATCAGCCCCAGCATTTT
TRBJ2-3,TRBV7-2,-,14,-,CASSPGGNTDTQYF,TGTGCCAGCAGCCCTGGCGGGAACACAGATACGCAGTATTTT
TRBJ2-1,TRBV4-2,-,13,-,CASSRSGSGEQFF,TGTGCCAGCAGCCGTTCGGGTAGTGGTGAGCAGTTCTTC
TRBJ2-1,TRBV15,-,15,-,CATSRGGNGDDEQFF,TGTGCCACCAGCAGAGGAGGGAATGGGGACGATGAGCAGTTCTTC
TRBJ2-7,TRBV2,-,13,-,CASSDRGGIEQYF,TGTGCCAGCAGTGATAGAGGGGGGATCGAGCAGTACTTC
TRBJ1-1,TRBV6-5,-,14,-,CASSYKGKGQEAFF,TGTGCCAGCAGTTATAAGGGAAAAGGACAGGAAGCTTTCTTT
TRBJ2-5,TRBV10-2,-,21,TRBD1,CASSGYRQGQTRTGEDSGQYF,TGCGCCAGCAGTGGGTACCGACAGGGGCAGACCAGAACGGGGGAGGATAGTGGCCAGTACTTC
TRBJ1-1,TRBV12-5,few,13,TRBD1,CASGQGAFTEAFF,TGTGCTAGTGGGCAGGGGGCTTTCACTGAAGCTTTCTTT
TRBJ1-4,TRBV4-2,few,16,-,CASSQDEEATNEKLFF,TGTGCCAGCAGCCAAGATGAGGAAGCAACTAATGAAAAACTGTTTTTT
TRBJ2-1,TRBV7-9,-,18,TRBD1,CASSGERQGVSTYNEQFF,TGTGCCAGCAGCGGAGAACGACAGGGGGTTAGTACCTACAATGAGCAGTTCTTC
TRBJ2-7,TRBV7-6,-,13,-,CASAGQQHYEQYF,TGTGCCAGTGCAGGACAGCAACACTACGAGCAGTACTTC
TRBJ2-5,TRBV28,-,18,TRBD2,CASTTGLASGGRLGTQYF,TGTGCCAGCACCACAGGCCTGGCTAGCGGGGGGAGGTTGGGGACCCAGTACTTC
TRBJ2-7,TRBV29-1,-,11,-,CSVESDYEQYF,TGCAGCGTTGAAAGCGACTACGAGCAGTACTTC
TRBJ1-2,TRBV4-3,-,16,TRBD1,CASSRPLPGQGYGYTF,TGCGCCAGCAGCCGCCCTCTCCCGGGACAGGGTTACGGCTACACCTTC
TRBJ1-2,TRBV19,-,13,-,CASSTYSNYGYTF,TGTGCCAGCTCCACTTACTCTAACTATGGCTACACCTTC
TRBJ1-2,TRBV4-3,-,15,-,CASSQDRSSFYGYTF,TGCGCCAGCAGCCAAGATCGTTCCAGCTTCTATGGCTACACCTTC
TRBJ2-1,TRBV27,-,16,TRBD2,CASSILLAGGYNEQFF,TGTGCCAGCTCGATCCTACTAGCGGGAGGCTACAATGAGCAGTTCTTC
TRBJ2-6,TRBV30,-,14,-,CAWSETSGANVLTF,TGTGCCTGGAGTGAGACCTCTGGGGCCAACGTCCTGACTTTC
TRBJ1-2,TRBV6-1,-,16,TRBD1,CASSEFALQGVCGYTF,TGTGCCAGCAGTGAATTTGCCCTTCAGGGGGTATGTGGCTACACCTTC
TRBJ2-7,TRBV10-2,few,13,-,CASGTGSSYEQYF,TGCGCCAGCGGTACAGGATCCTCCTACGAGCAGTACTTC
TRBJ1-6,TRBV30,-,13,-,CAWERDKNSPLHF,TGTGCCTGGGAACGGGACAAAAATTCACCCCTCCACTTT
TRBJ2-7,TRBV7-6,few,14,TRBD2,CASSLAGGIYEQYF,TGTGCCAGCAGCTTGGCGGGGGGGATCTACGAGCAGTACTTC